The rows below give T cell receptor beta chains drawn from one sample of a study of neoadjuvant anti-PD-1 for oral cavity cancer. Sequencing used immunoSEQ multiplex PCR; TCRdb keeps in-frame clones, though not all of them. Here the sample spans about 80,000 clones, roughly 80% being singletons. The material sequenced was PBMCs, taken before nivolumab (anti-PD-1) treatment. These receptors all stem from a person aged 35-79 years with oral cavity squamous cell carcinoma. Each CDR3 is given with its conserved first and last residue. Fields, in order: V gene, clone size, J gene, D gene, CDR3 DNA, CDR3 protein. A D gene is named only where the DNA matches it firmly. Not every row has a clone size; where given, it reads once, few, many or a size class.

>TRBV7-6|once|TRBJ2-5|-
TGTGCCAGCAGCCCAAACCAGGGGGGCGTAGAGACCCAGTACTTC
CASSPNQGGVETQYF
>TRBV28|-|TRBJ1-2|TRBD1
TGTGCCAGCAGTTTACAGGGGGCCCCCTATGGCTACACCTTC
CASSLQGAPYGYTF
>TRBV28|-|TRBJ1-2|-
TGTGCCAGCACCCAAGGGGGGGCAGACTATGGCTACACCTTC
CASTQGGADYGYTF
>TRBV6-1|once|TRBJ2-1|TRBD2
TGTGCCAGCAAGGTGGGGGGGGAGGTGTTCTTC
CASKVGGEVFF
>TRBV27|few|TRBJ1-2|TRBD1
TGTGCCAGCAGGGGGACAGACGCAAACTATGGCTACACCTTC
CASRGTDANYGYTF
>TRBV6-5|-|TRBJ2-5|TRBD1
TGTGCCAGCAGTTACCCAGGGACAGGGAGTGGAAAGACCCAGTACTTC
CASSYPGTGSGKTQYF
>TRBV5-1|-|TRBJ2-7|TRBD2
TGCGCCAGCAGCTTGGTTAGCGGGAGGGCAAACCCCTACGAGCAGTACTTC
CASSLVSGRANPYEQYF
>TRBV5-1|few|TRBJ2-7|-
TGCGCCAGCAGCTTGGGCGGAAACGCCTACGAGCAGTACTTC
CASSLGGNAYEQYF
>TRBV7-2|-|TRBJ2-3|TRBD2
TGTGCCAGCAGCTTAGGACTAGCGGGAGCTGATACGCAGTATTTT
CASSLGLAGADTQYF
>TRBV6-4|-|TRBJ2-4|-
TGTGCCAGCTGGGACCCCGGGGCCAAAAACATTCAGTACTTC
CASWDPGAKNIQYF
>TRBV5-6|-|TRBJ2-2|-
TGTGCCAGCAGCCCAGTTACCGGGGAGCTGTTTTTT
CASSPVTGELFF
>TRBV5-4|many|TRBJ2-7|-
TGTGCCAGCTCTGGGGGGCGCGAGCAGTACTTC
CASSGGREQYF
>TRBV5-1|-|TRBJ1-2|-
TGCGCCAGCAGCCCGGACAGCTATGGCTACACCTTC
CASSPDSYGYTF
>TRBV30|-|TRBJ2-5|-
TGTGCCTGGAGTGGTGGAAAAGAGACCCAGTACTTC
CAWSGGKETQYF
>TRBV6-5|-|TRBJ2-4|-
TGTGCCAGCAGTTACTCGGGCGGTTTCAAAAACATTCAGTACTTC
CASSYSGGFKNIQYF
>TRBV5-8|-|TRBJ2-2|-
TGTGCCAGCAGCGCCAGGGGATTGATAACCGGGGAGCTGTTTTTT
CASSARGLITGELFF
>TRBV5-1|-|TRBJ1-2|-
TGCGCCAGCCAGGAAGGGCAGGGAAGTGGCTACACCTTC
CASQEGQGSGYTF
>TRBV5-4|once|TRBJ2-7|TRBD2
TGTGCCAGCAGTGTGACTAGCGGGAACGACGAGCAGTACTTC
CASSVTSGNDEQYF
>TRBV5-8|-|TRBJ2-5|-
TGTGCCAGCAGCTTAGGGGAGGACTGGGGGACCCAGTACTTC
CASSLGEDWGTQYF
>TRBV29-1|-|TRBJ2-3|-
TGCAGCGTCGGGCCAAGCCGAACTAGCACAGATACGCAGTATTTT
CSVGPSRTSTDTQYF
>TRBV6-1|-|TRBJ1-5|-
TGTGCCAGCGGCTCCTCTGGGGGGAACCTTCAGCCCCAGCATTTT
CASGSSGGNLQPQHF
>TRBV4-1|few|TRBJ1-1|-
TGCGCCAGCAGCCAGGGGACAAATATGAACACTGAAGCTTTCTTT
CASSQGTNMNTEAFF
>TRBV11-3|medium-sized|TRBJ2-1|TRBD2
TGTGCCAGCAGCGCCCGAGCGGGAGAGCAGTTCTTC
CASSARAGEQFF
>TRBV5-1|-|TRBJ2-7|TRBD1
TGCGCCAGCCACGACGGACAGGCCCACGAGCAGTACTTC
CASHDGQAHEQYF
>TRBV5-1|-|TRBJ2-1|TRBD2
TGCGCCAGCAGCCAACTAGCGGAGGACTACAATGAGCAGTTCTTC
CASSQLAEDYNEQFF
>TRBV30|-|TRBJ2-1|TRBD2
TGTGCCTGGAGTCCCGGGACTAATACCTACAATGAGCAGTTCTTC
CAWSPGTNTYNEQFF
>TRBV6-1|-|TRBJ2-2|TRBD2
TGTGCCAGCATTCTAGCGGGAGTCGACTTCGGGGAGCTGTTTTTT
CASILAGVDFGELFF
>TRBV30|-|TRBJ2-1|TRBD2
TGTGCCTGGAGCCGTACGGCGAGCGGGAGGGGGGAGCAGTTCTTC
CAWSRTASGRGEQFF
>TRBV6-5|once|TRBJ2-2|-
TGTGCCAGCAGTGAGGGGGAGACCGGGGAGCTGTTTTTT
CASSEGETGELFF
>TRBV19|-|TRBJ1-2|TRBD1
TGTGCCAGTAGCGGGACAGGCTTCTATGGCTACACCTTC
CASSGTGFYGYTF
>TRBV6-1|-|TRBJ1-5|-
TGTGCCAGCAGTGGGGGTATGAGTCAGCCCCAGCATTTT
CASSGGMSQPQHF
>TRBV6-1|-|TRBJ2-3|TRBD1
TGTGCCAGCAGGGACAGGGGTACAGATACGCAGTATTTT
CASRDRGTDTQYF
>TRBV12-5|-|TRBJ2-1|-
TGTGCTAGTGGTGACAGGTTCGACGGAAATGAGCAGTTCTTC
CASGDRFDGNEQFF